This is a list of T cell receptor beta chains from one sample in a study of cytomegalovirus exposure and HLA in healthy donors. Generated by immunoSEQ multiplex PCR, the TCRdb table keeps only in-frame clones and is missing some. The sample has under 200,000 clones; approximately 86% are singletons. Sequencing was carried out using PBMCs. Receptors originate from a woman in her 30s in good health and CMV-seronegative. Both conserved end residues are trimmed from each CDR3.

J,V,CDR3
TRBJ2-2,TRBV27,ASREGGAPNTGELF
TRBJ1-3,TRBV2,ASRDRETGNTIY
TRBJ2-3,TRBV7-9,ASSIFRDSPTDTQY
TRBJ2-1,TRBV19,ASSIRNFGTSGRSGSNEQF
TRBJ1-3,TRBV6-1,ATSGRAGNTIY
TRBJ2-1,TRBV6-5,ASSFATSGINEQF
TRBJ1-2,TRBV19,ASSSDSYT
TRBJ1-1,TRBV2,ASSGEGLVAF
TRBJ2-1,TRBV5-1,ASSPSTYNEQF
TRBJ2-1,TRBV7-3,ASSFYGTSNSNEQF
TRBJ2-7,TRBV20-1,SGGGRYEQY
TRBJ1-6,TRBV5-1,ASSFDGPRNSPLH
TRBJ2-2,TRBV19,ASRAPGENTGELF
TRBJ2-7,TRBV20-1,SLGGVYEQY
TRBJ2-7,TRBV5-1,ASSAIAGGTYEQY
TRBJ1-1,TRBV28,ASSPIGQGATEAF
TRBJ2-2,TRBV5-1,ASSLESQGNTGELF
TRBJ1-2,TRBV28,ASSELRVNYGYT
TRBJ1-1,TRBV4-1,ASTTSLGRGGTEAF
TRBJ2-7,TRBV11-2,ASSPTTSSEYEQY
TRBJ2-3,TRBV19,ASSIASGSTDTQY
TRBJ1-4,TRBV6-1,ASRRGTNEKLF
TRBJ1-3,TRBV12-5,ASVGPGQGAPGNTIY